This TCR beta chain derives from a study of somatic mutations in cytotoxic T cells in rheumatoid arthritis. This clone was recorded a few times. Its antigen remains unidentified. TCRdb's table, derived via immunoSEQ multiplex PCR, lists solely in-frame clones and lacks some. This sample yields about 15,000 clones, of which around 70% are seen a single time; roughly 10% belongs to the top ten. Broader study findings: The top CD8+ clone topped 20% of CD8+ cells in about an eighth of the 65 patients.

The V end was cut by 0 bases, the J end by 4 bases, with 10 bases between. Germline lookup yields CDR1 LNHNV and CDR2 YYDKDF (reference sequence). This CDR3 contains 14 residues. The sequencing sample was made of CD8+ T cells sorted from blood. The V call is TRBV15, the J call TRBJ2-7, with D tentatively TRBD1 (5 bases). This clonotype originated in an adult with rheumatoid arthritis. The chain's CDR3 is CATSRDGALYEQYF. CDR3 DNA sequence: TGTGCCACCAGCAGAGATGGGGCCCTATACGAGCAGTACTTC.